The 27 T cell receptor beta chains below come from one sample, sequenced in a study of T cell repertoires in cytomegalovirus infection. TCRdb redid the calling of the reads with MiXCR, one entry per CDR3 protein. The table records approximately 250,000 distinct CDR3 sequences, over 20% of them present only once. The material sequenced was CD8+ T cells from PBMCs. Every receptor here comes from a human donor in good health (CMV status not recorded). Some clones in this sample may be carry-over from other donors' samples.

V and J are TRBV15 and TRBJ1-6; D remains unclear. V lost 3 bases and J 8 bases, leaving 11 bases between the germline ends. The CDR3 covers 14 residues. The germline V gene has CDR1 LNHNV and CDR2 YYDKDF (reference sequence). The CDR3 nucleotides read TGTGCCACCAGCAGTGAGACTTGGGATTCACCCCTCCACTTT. Translating it yields CATSSETWDSPLHF.

The CDR3 region is CASSHWVGVSYNEQFF. The CDR3 coding sequence is TGCGCCAGCAGCCACTGGGTTGGTGTCTCCTACAATGAGCAGTTCTTC. The chain combines TRBV4-1 with TRBJ2-1; D remains unclear. V was clipped by 3 bases and J by 0 bases, with 12 bases between them. Germline V lookup: CDR1 MGHRA, CDR2 YSYEKL. The CDR3 is 16 residues long.

This clonotype was seen a handful of times. This rearrangement joins TRBV27 to TRBJ2-1; 11 nucleotides align to TRBD2. The CDR3 spans 14 residues. From germline, CDR1 is MNHEY and CDR2 SMNVEV (reference sequence). Unmatched junction bases numbered 4, after V lost 0 bases and J lost 12 bases. CDR3 DNA sequence: TGTGCCAGCAGTTTATCTAGCGGGGGGGCGTGGCAGTTCTTC. Its protein is CASSLSSGGAWQFF.

This sequence joins TRBV19 and TRBJ2-7; no definite D call. The V gene's germline CDR1 is LNHDA and CDR2 SQIVND (reference sequence). The CDR3 extends over 13 amino acids. V dropped 2 bases and J dropped 4 bases, with 9 bases sitting between them. The CDR3 here is CASSIFDKYEQYF. The DNA for the CDR3 is TGTGCCAGTAGTATATTCGACAAGTACGAGCAGTACTTC.

Details on this clonotype: Because it lacks the conserved phenylalanine or tryptophan at the end, this CDR3 is likely a read error. The V call is TRBV12-3 or TRBV12-4, the J call TRBJ2-5; 9 nucleotides line up with TRBD2. J gave up 1 base and V 3 bases, and 3 bases lay outside the gene matches. This CDR3 comprises 15 residues. CDR3 nucleotides: TGTGCCAGCAGTTTTAGCGGGGGAGTCCAAGAGACCCAGTACCTC. This encodes CASSFSGGVQETQYL.

The chain recombines TRBV9 with TRBJ2-1, with TRBD2 matching 10 bases. Germline loops: CDR1 SGDLS, CDR2 YYNGEE. V shed 3 bases, J shed 4 bases, and the junction held 10 bases outside the gene matches. This CDR3 spans 17 amino acids. The CDR3 DNA sequence: TGTGCCAGCAGCGGTAGATTGAGCGGGGGGGTATACAATGAGCAGTTCTTC. The encoded protein is CASSGRLSGGVYNEQFF.

This clonotype appeared many times. V and J are TRBV7-9 and TRBJ2-1, with D perhaps matching TRBD2 (5 bases). There are 15 residues in the CDR3. CDR1 is SEHNR, CDR2 FQNEAQ, per germline (reference sequence). The V and J ends lost 2 bases and 0 bases respectively, with 8 bases between them. The CDR3 spells CASSLPGSSYNEQFF. The CDR3 nucleotides are TGTGCCAGCAGCTTACCGGGAAGCTCCTACAATGAGCAGTTCTTC.

This clonotype was counted ten times or more. The chain couples TRBV7-8 to TRBJ2-1; TRBD2 matches at 9 bases. With 7 bases clipped from V and 7 bases from J, the junction kept 11 bases outside the gene matches. Germline V gene data show CDR1 as SGHVS and CDR2 as FQNEAQ. The CDR3 covers 15 residues. The CDR3 nucleotides are TGTGCCAGCAAGGAACTAGCGGGTGATTTAAATGAGCAGTTCTTC. Translated: CASKELAGDLNEQFF.

The chain combines TRBV28 with TRBJ1-1; D not resolved. The length of the CDR3 is 14 residues. Germline V gene data show CDR1 as MDHEN and CDR2 as SYDVKM. Trimming stripped 7 bases from V and 0 bases from J, with 12 bases between. The CDR3 nucleotides read TGTGCCAGCACCCCCGCCGGACTGAACACTGAAGCTTTCTTT. Protein product: CASTPAGLNTEAFF. Supplemented by reference TRBV28 and TRBJ1-1, the full variable domain reads DVKVTQSSRYLVKRTGEKVFLECVQDMDHENMFWYRQDPGLGLRLIYFSYDVKMKEKGDIPEGYSVSREKKERFSLILESASTNQTSMYLCASTPAGLNTEAFFGQGTRLTVV.

This chain links TRBV6-6 with TRBJ2-7; D not resolved. The V gene lost 4 bases and the J gene lost 4 bases, with 14 bases spanning the gap. CDR1 MNHNY and CDR2 SVGAGI come from the germline V gene (reference sequence). The CDR3 contains 14 residues. The CDR3 spells CASSFLNRGYEQYF. In DNA, the CDR3 is TGTGCCAGCAGTTTCCTTAACCGTGGGTACGAGCAGTACTTC.

CDR3 protein: CASSLVGAYNEQFF. The CDR3 region has the DNA TGTGCCAGCAGCTTGGTGGGGGCGTACAATGAGCAGTTCTTC. V and J are TRBV5-4 and TRBJ2-1; a weak D match, TRBD1 (6 bases). Germline CDR1 SGHNT, CDR2 YYREEE (reference sequence). The length of the CDR3 is 14 residues. V gave up 0 bases and J gave up 4 bases, with 8 bases separating them.

Turning to this clonotype: Since a much larger clone is just one base distant, this may be a read error. The chain uses TRBV7-9 and TRBJ2-3; 9 nucleotides line up with TRBD2. Germline V CDR1 and CDR2: SEHNR, FQNEAQ (reference sequence). CDR3 length: 16 amino acids. CDR3 region: CASSSSGGPSTDMQYF. The CDR3 nucleotides are TGTGCCAGCAGCTCAAGCGGGGGGCCTAGCACAGATATGCAGTATTTT.

The chain couples TRBV7-9 to TRBJ2-1, with D perhaps matching TRBD1 (5 bases). The CDR3 sequence is 11 residues long. Germline lookup yields CDR1 SEHNR and CDR2 FQNEAQ (reference sequence). Trimming left V 4 bases short and J 10 bases short, with 8 bases between. In DNA, the CDR3 is TGTGCCAGCAGCTCAGGGCCGGAGCAGTTCTTC. Translating gives CASSSGPEQFF.

The J gene is TRBJ2-2, the V gene TRBV6-4; TRBD2 matches at 8 bases. The CDR3 sequence is 14 residues long. CDR1 and CDR2 from the germline V gene are MRHNA and SNTAGT. V shed 8 bases and J 1 base; nucleotides not matched to a gene: 3. CDR3 amino acids: CASGSGVNTGELFF. The CDR3 DNA sequence: TGTGCCAGCGGTAGCGGGGTGAACACCGGGGAGCTGTTTTTT.

In this sample, this clonotype turned up many times. The rearrangement joins TRBV27 to TRBJ1-6, with TRBD1 as a possible D gene (5 bases). V gave up 6 bases and J gave up 13 bases, with 19 bases separating them. The CDR3 loop spans 14 amino acids. Germline CDR1 MNHEY, CDR2 SMNVEV (reference sequence). CDR3 amino acids: CASRSGIGGTPLHF. CDR3 in DNA: TGTGCCAGCAGATCCGGGATTGGGGGAACGCCCCTCCACTTT.

In this sample, this clonotype turned up many times. CDR3 residues: CASSQESSGYNEQFF. The CDR3 region has the DNA TGTGCCAGCAGCCAAGAATCTAGCGGCTACAATGAGCAGTTCTTC. The chain employs TRBV3-1 and TRBJ2-1; TRBD2 matches 7 bases. The germline CDR1 and CDR2 sequences are LGHDT and YNNKEL (reference sequence). V lost 0 bases and J lost 3; bases outside the gene matches: 2. CDR3 length equals 15 residues.

The table lists this clonotype with many counts. J is TRBJ2-5 and V is TRBV7-9; 8 bases match TRBD2. Germline V gives CDR1 SEHNR, CDR2 FQNEAQ (reference sequence). CDR3 length equals 16 residues. V gave up 5 bases and J gave up 3 bases; unmatched junction bases: 11. Here the CDR3 reads CASSHPQGLAKETQYF. The CDR3 DNA reads TGTGCCAGCAGCCACCCACAAGGACTAGCTAAAGAGACCCAGTACTTC.

This clonotype came up a few times. The rearrangement links TRBV4-1 to TRBJ2-1; 12 bases map to TRBD2. Germline V gene lookup returns CDR1 MGHRA and CDR2 YSYEKL. After removal of 4 bases from V and 5 bases from J, the junction contained 3 bases not matched to a gene. The CDR3 runs 15 residues. The CDR3 coding sequence is TGCGCCAGCAGCCGTCTAGCGGGGGGGAACAATGAGCAGTTCTTC. It specifies CASSRLAGGNNEQFF.

This clonotype was seen a few times. The rearrangement uses TRBV7-4 and TRBJ1-2; D is unresolved. The V gene's germline CDR1 is SGHVT and CDR2 SQSDAQ. The CDR3 extends over 14 amino acids. V gave up 1 base and J gave up 4 bases, with 10 bases separating them. The CDR3 nucleotides are TGTGCCAGCAGCTTAGGTGGGGTACTCTATGGCTACACCTTC. This codes for CASSLGGVLYGYTF.

This clonotype was seen a handful of times. The chain couples TRBV20-1 to TRBJ1-2, with D maybe TRBD1 (5 bases). CDR1 and CDR2 from the germline V gene are DFQATT and SNEGSKA (reference sequence). This CDR3 is 14 amino acids long. Trimming removed 7 bases at V and 8 bases at J, with 23 bases between. DNA for the CDR3: TGCAGTGGGGCCCCTCGGGGGATATCCCACGGCTACACCTTC. It specifies CSGAPRGISHGYTF.

With regard to this clonotype: Being one base from a much bigger clone, this may be a read error. V and J are TRBV7-6 and TRBJ2-3; the D gene is possibly TRBD2 (5 bases). CDR3 size: 14 residues. V lost 1 base, J lost 4 bases, and 9 bases lay in between. The germline V gene has CDR1 SGHVS and CDR2 FNYEAQ. The CDR3 region has the DNA TGTGCCAGCAGCTTAGGAGGGTGCGCAGATACGCAGTATTTT. This sequence encodes CASSLGGCADTQYF.

This clonotype appeared a few times. The chain combines TRBV6-5 with TRBJ2-1, with 9 bases identical to TRBD2. Per the germline V gene, CDR1 is MNHEY and CDR2 is SVGAGI. There are 17 residues in the CDR3. Losses at the gene ends were 7 bases for V and 0 bases for J; bases not matched to a gene: 10. CDR3 in amino acids: CASKLLAGGSSYNEQFF. CDR3 DNA: TGTGCCAGCAAGCTACTAGCGGGCGGGAGCTCCTACAATGAGCAGTTCTTC.

This clonotype was seen a few times. V gene TRBV20-1 combines with J gene TRBJ1-1; tentative D call: TRBD1 (5 bases). The CDR3 length is 13 residues. The V and J ends lost 6 bases and 4 bases respectively, with 15 bases between them. The germline V gene has CDR1 DFQATT and CDR2 SNEGSKA (reference sequence). For the CDR3, the DNA is TGCAGTGCGCCCTGGGGCGGCGGCACTGAAGCTTTCTTT. Translating it yields CSAPWGGGTEAFF.

This clonotype has more than one count but fewer than ten. This chain uses TRBV19 with TRBJ2-1; 8 nucleotides agree with TRBD2. The CDR3 covers 13 residues. V lost 8 bases to trimming and J lost 5 bases; unmatched junction nucleotides: 5. Per germline, CDR1 LNHDA and CDR2 SQIVND (reference sequence). The CDR3 reads CASSRGADNEQFF. DNA of the CDR3: TGTGCCAGTTCGCGGGGGGCTGACAATGAGCAGTTCTTC.

The table lists this clonotype with a few counts. The chain employs TRBV4-1 and TRBJ2-7; no clear D. Trimming cost V 0 bases and J 0 bases, with 6 bases left between them. The CDR3 runs 14 residues. CDR1 is MGHRA, CDR2 YSYEKL, per germline. CDR3 residues: CASSQDSFSYEQYF. CDR3 sequence (DNA): TGCGCCAGCAGCCAAGACAGTTTCTCCTACGAGCAGTACTTC.

For this clonotype: A much larger clone is a single base away; this may be a read error. The V call is TRBV11-1, the J call TRBJ1-4; D gene uncertain. Germline V gives CDR1 SGHAT, CDR2 FQDESV (reference sequence). The CDR3 totals 14 residues. CDR3 in DNA: TGTGCCAACAGCCCCAGTGGGGAGGATGAAAAACTGTTTTTT. This codes for CANSPSGEDEKLFF.

This clonotype was found a few times. The J gene is TRBJ2-2, the V gene TRBV27, with 8 bases aligning to TRBD1. The germline V gene encodes CDR1 MNHEY and CDR2 SMNVEV (reference sequence). V was pared by 6 bases and J by 1 base, with 7 bases of the junction left unmatched. The length of the CDR3 is 16 residues. CDR3 amino acids: CASSPPGGRNTGELFF. CDR3 nucleotide sequence: TGTGCCAGCAGCCCTCCAGGGGGCAGGAACACCGGGGAGCTGTTTTTT.